A selection of T cell receptor beta chains follows, all from one sample in a study of beta chain features in type 1 diabetes. The method was immunoSEQ multiplex PCR; TCRdb's version includes in-frame clones alone and lacks a portion of them. Of about 150,000 clones in the sample, roughly 10% were seen once. The sequenced sample consisted of central memory CD4+ T cells from blood. The receptors come from a woman aged 25 to 39 with type 1 diabetes. Both conserved end residues are part of each CDR3. The order of the fields is V gene, clone size, J gene, D gene, CDR3 protein, CDR3 DNA. The D gene is left open where the match is weak. Clone size is shown for a subset of rows, as once, few, many or a class of expanded clone.

V gene: TRBV4-2; clone size: NA; J gene: TRBJ2-5; D gene: NA; CDR3 protein: CASSQGFAEPRETQYF; CDR3 DNA: TGTGCCAGCAGCCAAGGGTTTGCGGAACCAAGAGAGACCCAGTACTTC
V gene: TRBV6-5; clone size: NA; J gene: TRBJ2-3; D gene: NA; CDR3 protein: CASSLGLPTDTQYF; CDR3 DNA: TGTGCCAGCAGTTTAGGACTACCAACAGATACGCAGTATTTT
V gene: TRBV4-2; clone size: NA; J gene: TRBJ2-5; D gene: NA; CDR3 protein: CASSQAQEETQYF; CDR3 DNA: TGTGCCAGCAGCCAAGCGCAGGAAGAGACCCAGTACTTC
V gene: TRBV5-1; clone size: NA; J gene: TRBJ2-3; D gene: TRBD1; CDR3 protein: CASSLTGTGGVDF; CDR3 DNA: TGCGCCAGCAGCTTAACCGGGACAGGGGGCGTAGATTTT
V gene: TRBV5-1; clone size: many; J gene: TRBJ2-3; D gene: TRBD2; CDR3 protein: CASTAGDTDTQYF; CDR3 DNA: TGCGCCAGCACCGCGGGGGACACAGATACGCAGTATTTT
V gene: TRBV10-1; clone size: few; J gene: TRBJ2-5; D gene: TRBD1; CDR3 protein: CASSDPGTGKETQYF; CDR3 DNA: TGCGCCAGCAGTGATCCCGGGACAGGGAAAGAGACCCAGTACTTC
V gene: TRBV7-2; clone size: NA; J gene: TRBJ1-4; D gene: NA; CDR3 protein: CASSNRVSNEKLFF; CDR3 DNA: TGTGCCAGCAGTAACAGGGTTTCTAATGAAAAACTGTTTTTT
V gene: TRBV29-1; clone size: many; J gene: TRBJ2-3; D gene: NA; CDR3 protein: CSVEERDIRELTDTQYF; CDR3 DNA: TGCAGCGTTGAAGAGAGGGACATTAGGGAGCTCACAGATACGCAGTATTTT
V gene: TRBV2; clone size: NA; J gene: TRBJ2-3; D gene: TRBD2; CDR3 protein: CASRLAGYSTDTQYF; CDR3 DNA: TGTGCCAGCCGCCTAGCGGGATATAGCACAGATACGCAGTATTTT
V gene: TRBV18; clone size: few; J gene: TRBJ1-5; D gene: NA; CDR3 protein: CASSLQWGDNQPQHF; CDR3 DNA: TGTGCCAGCTCACTCCAGTGGGGGGACAATCAGCCCCAGCATTTT
V gene: TRBV29-1; clone size: few; J gene: TRBJ1-2; D gene: TRBD1; CDR3 protein: CSVGRTGGDYGYTF; CDR3 DNA: TGCAGCGTTGGACGGACAGGGGGTGACTATGGCTACACCTTC
V gene: TRBV21-1; clone size: NA; J gene: TRBJ2-1; D gene: NA; CDR3 protein: CASSISSGRVNEQFF; CDR3 DNA: TGTGCCAGCAGCATTTCTAGCGGGAGGGTCAATGAGCAGTTCTTC
V gene: TRBV10-3; clone size: NA; J gene: TRBJ1-2; D gene: NA; CDR3 protein: CAIIPERGYGYTF; CDR3 DNA: TGTGCCATCATTCCAGAAAGGGGCTATGGCTACACCTTC
V gene: TRBV19; clone size: NA; J gene: TRBJ2-7; D gene: TRBD1; CDR3 protein: CASSKGQGILYEQYF; CDR3 DNA: TGTGCCAGTAGTAAGGGACAGGGGATCCTCTACGAGCAGTACTTC
V gene: TRBV27; clone size: NA; J gene: TRBJ1-2; D gene: NA; CDR3 protein: CASSPNRVGNYGYTF; CDR3 DNA: TGTGCCAGCAGTCCAAACAGGGTGGGGAACTATGGCTACACCTTC
V gene: TRBV4-1; clone size: few; J gene: TRBJ2-4; D gene: NA; CDR3 protein: CASSQDRRLLAKNIQYF; CDR3 DNA: TGCGCCAGCAGCCAAGATCGCAGATTATTAGCCAAAAACATTCAGTACTTC
V gene: TRBV15; clone size: few; J gene: TRBJ1-1; D gene: TRBD1; CDR3 protein: CATSAHRDRDTEAFF; CDR3 DNA: TGTGCCACCAGCGCACATCGGGACAGGGACACTGAAGCTTTCTTT
V gene: TRBV30; clone size: few; J gene: TRBJ1-1; D gene: NA; CDR3 protein: CAWSSQGNTEAFF; CDR3 DNA: TGTGCCTGGAGCTCTCAGGGAAACACTGAAGCTTTCTTT
V gene: TRBV12-5; clone size: NA; J gene: TRBJ2-5; D gene: NA; CDR3 protein: CASGLTSDGRVASETQYF; CDR3 DNA: TGTGCTAGTGGTTTGACTTCTGACGGCCGGGTCGCTAGTGAGACCCAGTACTTC
V gene: TRBV5-8; clone size: few; J gene: TRBJ2-4; D gene: TRBD2; CDR3 protein: CASSFNGGRAAKNIQYF; CDR3 DNA: TGTGCCAGCAGCTTCAATGGGGGGAGGGCCGCCAAAAACATTCAGTACTTC
V gene: TRBV5-1; clone size: NA; J gene: TRBJ2-5; D gene: TRBD2; CDR3 protein: CASSLVTSGQETQYF; CDR3 DNA: TGCGCCAGCAGCTTGGTGACTAGCGGGCAAGAGACCCAGTACTTC
V gene: TRBV29-1; clone size: NA; J gene: TRBJ2-3; D gene: TRBD2; CDR3 protein: CSVEFSSGGTDTQYF; CDR3 DNA: TGCAGCGTTGAATTTTCTAGCGGAGGCACAGATACGCAGTATTTT
V gene: TRBV6-1; clone size: NA; J gene: TRBJ1-1; D gene: NA; CDR3 protein: CASSPIENTEAFF; CDR3 DNA: TGTGCCAGCAGCCCTATAGAGAACACTGAAGCTTTCTTT
V gene: TRBV7-9; clone size: NA; J gene: TRBJ2-3; D gene: TRBD2; CDR3 protein: CASSTNSGGADTQYF; CDR3 DNA: TGTGCCAGCAGCACCAACTCGGGAGGAGCAGATACGCAGTATTTT
V gene: TRBV2; clone size: NA; J gene: TRBJ1-2; D gene: NA; CDR3 protein: CASKGDVNYGYTF; CDR3 DNA: TGTGCCAGCAAGGGGGACGTTAACTATGGCTACACCTTC
V gene: TRBV5-1; clone size: few; J gene: TRBJ2-1; D gene: TRBD2; CDR3 protein: CASSSFSGRAYNEQFF; CDR3 DNA: TGCGCCAGCAGCTCCTTTAGCGGGAGGGCCTACAATGAGCAGTTCTTC
V gene: TRBV5-1; clone size: NA; J gene: TRBJ2-7; D gene: NA; CDR3 protein: CASSLVSGGSYEQYF; CDR3 DNA: TGCGCCAGCAGCTTGGTCTCCGGAGGGAGCTACGAGCAGTACTTC
V gene: TRBV18; clone size: few; J gene: TRBJ1-2; D gene: NA; CDR3 protein: CASSPRVGGYGYTF; CDR3 DNA: TGTGCCAGCTCACCACGTGTCGGGGGCTATGGCTACACCTTC
V gene: TRBV5-1; clone size: few; J gene: TRBJ1-1; D gene: TRBD1; CDR3 protein: CASSLGTGLTEAFF; CDR3 DNA: TGCGCCAGCAGCTTGGGGACAGGGCTAACTGAAGCTTTCTTT
V gene: TRBV30; clone size: NA; J gene: TRBJ1-1; D gene: NA; CDR3 protein: CAWGGWGTEAFF; CDR3 DNA: TGTGCCTGGGGAGGTTGGGGTACTGAAGCTTTCTTT
V gene: TRBV5-1; clone size: NA; J gene: TRBJ2-2; D gene: TRBD1; CDR3 protein: CASSSGQGESGELFF; CDR3 DNA: TGCGCCAGCAGCTCGGGACAGGGAGAGTCCGGGGAGCTGTTTTTT
V gene: TRBV11-3; clone size: few; J gene: TRBJ1-1; D gene: NA; CDR3 protein: CASSLEIGRDTEAFF; CDR3 DNA: TGTGCCAGCAGCTTAGAAATAGGGCGGGACACTGAAGCTTTCTTT
V gene: TRBV19; clone size: NA; J gene: TRBJ2-1; D gene: TRBD2; CDR3 protein: CASSNSGRGGEQFF; CDR3 DNA: TGTGCCAGTAGTAATAGCGGGAGAGGGGGTGAGCAGTTCTTC
V gene: TRBV9; clone size: few; J gene: TRBJ2-2; D gene: TRBD2; CDR3 protein: CASSVVGSGTGELFF; CDR3 DNA: TGTGCCAGCAGCGTAGTTGGTAGCGGGACCGGGGAGCTGTTTTTT
V gene: TRBV15; clone size: few; J gene: TRBJ2-3; D gene: TRBD2; CDR3 protein: CATSRDLASGRITQYF; CDR3 DNA: TGTGCCACCAGCAGAGATCTTGCTAGCGGGAGGATTACGCAGTATTTT
V gene: TRBV15; clone size: NA; J gene: TRBJ1-4; D gene: NA; CDR3 protein: CATSSTGSNEKLFF; CDR3 DNA: TGTGCCACCAGCAGTACGGGGTCTAATGAAAAACTGTTTTTT
V gene: TRBV20-1; clone size: NA; J gene: TRBJ1-2; D gene: NA; CDR3 protein: CSAPFYGYTF; CDR3 DNA: TGCAGTGCTCCATTCTATGGCTACACCTTC
V gene: TRBV7-3; clone size: NA; J gene: TRBJ1-1; D gene: TRBD1; CDR3 protein: CASTPGQGATEAFF; CDR3 DNA: TGTGCCAGCACACCGGGACAGGGGGCCACTGAAGCTTTCTTT
V gene: TRBV5-5; clone size: few; J gene: TRBJ2-7; D gene: TRBD1; CDR3 protein: CASSPSPQGIYEQYF; CDR3 DNA: TGTGCCAGCAGCCCCTCTCCACAGGGGATCTACGAGCAGTACTTC
V gene: TRBV6-6; clone size: few; J gene: TRBJ2-1; D gene: TRBD2; CDR3 protein: CASSYPGGTRSNEQFF; CDR3 DNA: TGTGCCAGCAGTTACCCAGGAGGGACTAGGAGCAATGAGCAGTTCTTC
V gene: TRBV5-1; clone size: few; J gene: TRBJ1-1; D gene: NA; CDR3 protein: CASSLESRGAAFF; CDR3 DNA: TGCGCCAGCAGCTTGGAGTCCAGGGGCGCAGCTTTCTTT
V gene: TRBV4-1; clone size: few; J gene: TRBJ2-7; D gene: TRBD2; CDR3 protein: CASSRETSGRAYEQYF; CDR3 DNA: TGCGCCAGCAGCCGGGAGACTAGCGGGAGGGCCTACGAGCAGTACTTC
V gene: TRBV5-4; clone size: NA; J gene: TRBJ1-5; D gene: NA; CDR3 protein: CASGSQATHQPQHF; CDR3 DNA: TGTGCCAGCGGGAGTCAGGCCACCCATCAGCCCCAGCATTTT
V gene: TRBV2; clone size: few; J gene: TRBJ2-2; D gene: NA; CDR3 protein: CASLTAYSTGELFF; CDR3 DNA: TGTGCCAGCTTGACTGCGTATTCCACCGGGGAGCTGTTTTTT
V gene: TRBV7-9; clone size: NA; J gene: TRBJ1-3; D gene: NA; CDR3 protein: CASSFDISGNTIYF; CDR3 DNA: TGTGCCAGCAGCTTCGACATCTCTGGAAACACCATATATTTT
V gene: TRBV2; clone size: few; J gene: TRBJ2-1; D gene: NA; CDR3 protein: CASSANYPGDEQFF; CDR3 DNA: TGTGCCAGCAGTGCGAACTACCCCGGCGATGAGCAGTTCTTC
V gene: TRBV7-8; clone size: NA; J gene: TRBJ2-1; D gene: NA; CDR3 protein: CASSSQGYGNEQFF; CDR3 DNA: TGTGCCAGCAGCTCACAGGGTTATGGGAATGAGCAGTTCTTC
V gene: TRBV27; clone size: few; J gene: TRBJ2-7; D gene: TRBD1; CDR3 protein: CASSSGDRGLHEQYF; CDR3 DNA: TGTGCCAGCAGTTCGGGCGACAGGGGTTTGCACGAGCAGTACTTC
V gene: TRBV4-1; clone size: NA; J gene: TRBJ1-3; D gene: NA; CDR3 protein: CASSQGTVSGNTIYF; CDR3 DNA: TGCGCCAGCAGCCAAGGAACAGTCTCTGGAAACACCATATATTTT
V gene: TRBV19; clone size: NA; J gene: TRBJ1-4; D gene: TRBD1; CDR3 protein: CASSIPGTGGREKLFF; CDR3 DNA: TGTGCCAGTAGTATACCTGGGACAGGGGGTCGTGAAAAACTGTTTTTT
V gene: TRBV25-1; clone size: few; J gene: TRBJ2-2; D gene: TRBD2; CDR3 protein: CASSEYYIAGSDTGELFF; CDR3 DNA: TGTGCCAGCAGTGAATATTACATAGCGGGATCGGACACCGGGGAGCTGTTTTTT
V gene: TRBV29-1; clone size: NA; J gene: TRBJ2-2; D gene: TRBD2; CDR3 protein: CSVEGTSGRATGELFF; CDR3 DNA: TGCAGCGTTGAAGGGACTAGCGGGAGGGCGACCGGGGAGCTGTTTTTT
V gene: TRBV7-3; clone size: few; J gene: TRBJ2-3; D gene: NA; CDR3 protein: CASSQDYVSRGDTQYF; CDR3 DNA: TGCGCCAGCAGCCAAGATTACGTCTCCAGAGGAGATACGCAGTATTTT
V gene: TRBV9; clone size: once; J gene: TRBJ1-5; D gene: NA; CDR3 protein: CASSMSSDQPQHF; CDR3 DNA: TGTGCCAGCAGCATGAGCTCCGATCAGCCCCAGCATTTT
V gene: TRBV30; clone size: many; J gene: TRBJ2-3; D gene: NA; CDR3 protein: CAWSGGSHTDTQYF; CDR3 DNA: TGTGCCTGGAGTGGTGGGAGTCACACAGATACGCAGTATTTT
V gene: TRBV30; clone size: few; J gene: TRBJ1-1; D gene: TRBD1; CDR3 protein: CAWSRHGTVEAFF; CDR3 DNA: TGTGCCTGGAGTAGACATGGGACAGTTGAAGCTTTCTTT
V gene: TRBV7-2; clone size: few; J gene: TRBJ1-2; D gene: NA; CDR3 protein: CASSPYGVGYGYTF; CDR3 DNA: TGTGCCAGCAGCCCATACGGGGTGGGTTATGGCTACACCTTC